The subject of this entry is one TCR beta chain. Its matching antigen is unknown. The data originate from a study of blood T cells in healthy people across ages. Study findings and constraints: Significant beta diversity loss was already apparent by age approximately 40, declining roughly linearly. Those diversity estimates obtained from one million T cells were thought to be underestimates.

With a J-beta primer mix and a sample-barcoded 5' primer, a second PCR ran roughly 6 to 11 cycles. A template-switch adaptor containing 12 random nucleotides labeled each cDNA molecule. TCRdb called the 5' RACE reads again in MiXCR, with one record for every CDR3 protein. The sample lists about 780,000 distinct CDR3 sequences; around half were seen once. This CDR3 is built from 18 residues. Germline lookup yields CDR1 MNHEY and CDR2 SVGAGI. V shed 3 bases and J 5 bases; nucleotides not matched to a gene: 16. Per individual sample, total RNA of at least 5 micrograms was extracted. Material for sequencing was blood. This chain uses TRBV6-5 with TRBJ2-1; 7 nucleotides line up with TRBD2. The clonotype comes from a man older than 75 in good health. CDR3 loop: CASSYNRLEWEGHNEQFF. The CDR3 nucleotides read TGTGCCAGCAGTTATAATCGGTTGGAGTGGGAGGGCCACAATGAGCAGTTCTTC.